These 21 T cell receptor beta chains were sequenced from one sample in a study of blood T cell repertoires in COVID-19. The repertoire was sequenced with immunoSEQ multiplex PCR; TCRdb's copy has only in-frame clones and lacks some. The sample carries fewer than 200,000 clones, 92% recorded once. The sequenced material came from peripheral blood. These receptors were collected from a man aged 25 to 40 with COVID-19, enrolled during active disease.

The chain couples TRBV5-1 to TRBJ2-7; D gene ambiguous. The germline V and J ends were trimmed by 0 bases and 0 bases, with 10 bases remaining between them. Germline values: CDR1 SGHRS, CDR2 YFSETQ. The CDR3 sequence is 15 residues long. CDR3 DNA: TGCGCCAGCAGCTTGGGCGGCTCTGTCTCCTACGAGCAGTACTTC. As protein: CASSLGGSVSYEQYF.

The chain combines TRBV28 with TRBJ1-5; 7 bases fit TRBD1. The germline V gene has CDR1 MDHEN and CDR2 SYDVKM. Trimming took 6 bases from V and 4 from J; bases not matched to a gene: 6. The CDR3 loop spans 14 amino acids. This CDR3 is CASSRDSLNQPQHF. DNA for the CDR3: TGTGCCAGCAGCCGGGACAGCCTGAATCAGCCCCAGCATTTT.

The chain uses TRBV11-2 and TRBJ2-7; 13 nucleotides agree with TRBD2. From germline, CDR1 is SGHAT and CDR2 FQNNGV. This CDR3 spans 15 amino acids. Trimming took 5 bases from V and 3 from J; bases not matched to a gene: 4. The CDR3 region has the DNA TGTGCCAGCAGCCCACGACTAGCGGGAGGCTACGAGCAGTACTTC. Protein sequence: CASSPRLAGGYEQYF. Variable domain in full (rest from reference TRBV11-2 and TRBJ2-7): EAGVAQSPRYKIIEKRQSVAFWCNPISGHATLYWYQQILGQGPKLLIQFQNNGVVDDSQLPKDRFSAERLKGVDSTLKIQPAKLEDSAVYLCASSPRLAGGYEQYFGPGTRLTVT.

The rearrangement joins TRBV6-5 to TRBJ2-7; 8 bases fit TRBD1. V gave up 5 bases and J gave up 4 bases; unmatched junction bases: 7. Germline V gene lookup returns CDR1 MNHEY and CDR2 SVGAGI. The CDR3 has 14 residues. In DNA form, the CDR3 reads TGTGCCAGCAGTCCGACAGGGGATCGTTACGAGCAGTACTTC. Translation gives CASSPTGDRYEQYF.

The chain uses TRBV12-5 and TRBJ1-4; D may be TRBD1 (5 bases). V was trimmed by 6 bases and J by 7 bases, leaving 15 bases between them. The CDR3 totals 14 residues. Per the germline V gene, CDR1 is LGHNT and CDR2 is FRNRAP. CDR3 loop: CASGSGLGGEKLFF. The DNA for the CDR3 is TGTGCTAGTGGGTCGGGGTTGGGGGGTGAAAAACTGTTTTTT.

J is TRBJ1-5 and V is TRBV19; possible D gene TRBD1, 5 bases. In germline, CDR1 is LNHDA, CDR2 SQIVND (reference sequence). Trimming cost V 9 bases and J 3 bases, with 9 bases left between them. There are 12 residues in the CDR3. In nucleotides, the CDR3 is TGTGCCAGAGACAGTTTCAATCAGCCCCAGCATTTT. Residues: CARDSFNQPQHF. Combining the CDR3 with reference TRBV19 and TRBJ1-5 gives the whole variable domain DGGITQSPKYLFRKEGQNVTLSCEQNLNHDAMYWYRQDPGQGLRLIYYSQIVNDFQKGDIAEGYSVSREKKESFPLTVTSAQKNPTAFYLCARDSFNQPQHFGDGTRLSIL.

This clone was recorded only once. The rearrangement uses TRBV6-2 or TRBV6-3 and TRBJ2-3, with TRBD2 matching over 8 bases. Losses at the gene ends were 0 bases for V and 2 bases for J; bases not matched to a gene: 4. Germline-derived CDR1 and CDR2 are MNHEY and SVGEGT. CDR3 length: 16 residues. DNA for the CDR3: TGTGCCAGCAGTTACTCGGGTAGCGGGGACACAGATACGCAGTATTTT. Translated, it gives CASSYSGSGDTDTQYF.

The V and J genes are TRBV24-1 and TRBJ1-2, with TRBD1 as a possible D gene (5 bases). Looked up from germline, CDR1 is KGHDR and CDR2 is SFDVKD. Deletions cut 4 bases from V and 1 base from J, with 12 bases between. There are 15 residues in the CDR3. CDR3 bases: TGTGCCACCAGTGACCCACTCGACAGTAACTATGGCTACACCTTC. Translation gives CATSDPLDSNYGYTF.

This rearrangement joins TRBV6-2 or TRBV6-3 to TRBJ2-1; 8 nucleotides align to TRBD2. The CDR3 length is 19 residues. The trim removed 0 bases at V and 6 bases at J, leaving 16 bases unmatched. The germline V gene has CDR1 MNHEY and CDR2 SVGEGT. The CDR3: CASSYSNMILLAGFNEQFF. The CDR3, as DNA: TGTGCCAGCAGTTACTCGAATATGATCCTATTAGCGGGGTTCAATGAGCAGTTCTTC.

V is TRBV27 and J is TRBJ2-5, with a possible D match to TRBD2 (6 bases). With 5 bases removed from V and 5 bases from J, the gap between germline ends came to 15 bases. The germline CDR1 and CDR2 sequences are MNHEY and SMNVEV (reference sequence). This CDR3 has 14 amino acids. The chain's CDR3 is CASSPRGGAETQYF. The CDR3 nucleotides are TGTGCCAGCAGTCCTCGGGGCGGGGCGGAGACCCAGTACTTC.

CDR3 DNA: TGTGCCAGCTCACCACCGGGGGGTAGCGAGCAGTACTTC. Residues: CASSPPGGSEQYF. The chain links TRBV18 to TRBJ2-7, with a weak D call TRBD2 (6 bases). V was clipped by 0 bases and J by 6 bases, with 9 bases between them. Germline V gene sequence: CDR1 KGHSH, CDR2 LQKENI. This CDR3 contains 13 residues.

The chain joins TRBV9 to TRBJ2-3; 7 positions agree with TRBD2. Looked up from germline, CDR1 is SGDLS and CDR2 is YYNGEE. V was clipped by 3 bases and J by 2 bases; unmatched bases: 12. The CDR3 sequence is 17 residues long. CDR3 bases: TGTGCCAGCAGCGGGGGGAGCCTAGCGGCCACCACAGATACGCAGTATTTT. Protein sequence: CASSGGSLAATTDTQYF.

The V gene is TRBV5-8, the J gene TRBJ1-2, with a weak D call TRBD1 (6 bases). Trimming took 0 bases from V and 5 from J, leaving 14 bases between them. The CDR3 is 15 residues long. Germline V lookup: CDR1 SGHTS, CDR2 YDEGEE. CDR3 DNA sequence: TGTGCCAGCAGCTTGGGGGCAGGGGAATGGTATGGCTACACCTTC. This gives the protein CASSLGAGEWYGYTF. Supplemented by reference TRBV5-8 and TRBJ1-2, the full variable domain reads EAGVTQSPTHLIKTRGQQATLRCSPISGHTSVYWYQQALGLGLQFLLWYDEGEERNRGNFPPRFSGRQFPNYSSELNVNALELEDSALYLCASSLGAGEWYGYTFGSGTRLTVV.

J is TRBJ2-7 and V is TRBV28; D remains ambiguous. Trimming cost V 8 bases and J 3 bases, with 8 bases left between them. The CDR3 covers 11 residues. The germline gives CDR1 MDHEN, CDR2 SYDVKM. Here the CDR3 reads CASRSSYEQYF. CDR3 bases: TGTGCCAGCCGTTCCAGCTACGAGCAGTACTTC.

The chain uses TRBV5-1 and TRBJ1-1, with 11 positions matching TRBD1. The V segment lost 3 bases and the J segment 7 bases; nucleotides outside the gene matches: 8. From germline, CDR1 is SGHRS and CDR2 YFSETQ. This CDR3 is 15 amino acids long. For the CDR3, the DNA is TGCGCCAGCAGCTCGGAAGGGACAGGGGGTAATGAAGCTTTCTTT. Protein product: CASSSEGTGGNEAFF. Full variable domain (outside the CDR3, taken from reference TRBV5-1 and TRBJ1-1): KAGVTQTPRYLIKTRGQQVTLSCSPISGHRSVSWYQQTPGQGLQFLFEYFSETQRNKGNFPGRFSGRQFSNSRSEMNVSTLELGDSALYLCASSSEGTGGNEAFFGQGTRLTVV.

In this sample, this clone turned up once. Here the CDR3 DNA reads TGTGCCAGCTCACTCCTTCAATCCGGGACAGGGGCCTCCTATAATTCACCCCTCCACTTT. This gives the protein CASSLLQSGTGASYNSPLHF. J is TRBJ1-6 and V is TRBV18; 10 nucleotides align to TRBD1. V dropped 4 bases and J dropped 0; count of bases not matched to a gene: 12. The CDR3 has 20 residues. The germline CDR1 and CDR2 sequences are KGHSH and LQKENI.

This clone was counted a single time. The rearrangement uses TRBV7-3 and TRBJ2-1; D is ambiguous. The V gene lost 6 bases and the J gene lost 4 bases, with 13 bases spanning the gap. The CDR3 extends over 14 amino acids. CDR1 is SGHTA, CDR2 FQGTGA, per germline. In nucleotides, the CDR3 is TGTGCCAGCAGTCCCTACCTTCCTTACAATGAGCAGTTCTTC. Amino acid sequence: CASSPYLPYNEQFF.

The chain has TRBV28 and TRBJ2-7, with 7 bases identical to TRBD1. Germline lookup yields CDR1 MDHEN and CDR2 SYDVKM. Unmatched junction bases numbered 13, after V lost 4 bases and J lost 7 bases. There are 15 residues in the CDR3. CDR3 residues: CASSSPGTATREQYF. The CDR3 region has the DNA TGTGCCAGCAGTTCCCCCGGGACAGCAACGAGAGAGCAGTACTTC.

The CDR3 bases are TGTGCCACCTCGCCGGACACCTACGAGCAGTACTTC. Its protein is CATSPDTYEQYF. The V call is TRBV15, the J call TRBJ2-7; D is perhaps TRBD1 (5 bases). The CDR3 sequence is 12 residues long. Germline V gene lookup returns CDR1 LNHNV and CDR2 YYDKDF (reference sequence). V was trimmed by 8 bases and J by 2 bases, leaving 10 bases between them. Filled out from reference TRBV15 and TRBJ2-7, the complete variable domain reads DAMVIQNPRYQVTQFGKPVTLSCSQTLNHNVMYWYQQKSSQAPKLLFHYYDKDFNNEADTPDNFQSRRPNTSFCFLDIRSPGLGDTAMYLCATSPDTYEQYFGPGTRLTVT.

V usage is TRBV5-1 and J usage is TRBJ2-7, with 9 nucleotides matching TRBD1. CDR1 and CDR2 from the germline V gene are SGHRS and YFSETQ. CDR3 length: 17 residues. The junction had 12 bases not matched to a gene; V was cut back by 5 bases and J by 0 bases. The CDR3 region has the DNA TGCGCCAGCAGTATCGAAATACAGGGGGCGAGCTCCTACGAGCAGTACTTC. Protein product: CASSIEIQGASSYEQYF.

The chain has TRBV28 and TRBJ1-3; tentatively, D is TRBD1 (5 bases). CDR3 length equals 17 residues. Germline assignment: CDR1 MDHEN and CDR2 SYDVKM. V was trimmed by 6 bases and J by 0 bases, leaving 18 bases between them. The CDR3 DNA sequence: TGTGCCAGCAGAACTTGGACAATCCCGAGCTCTGGAAACACCATATATTTT. It is translated as CASRTWTIPSSGNTIYF. Using reference TRBV28 and TRBJ1-3 for the parts outside the CDR3, the full variable domain is DVKVTQSSRYLVKRTGEKVFLECVQDMDHENMFWYRQDPGLGLRLIYFSYDVKMKEKGDIPEGYSVSREKKERFSLILESASTNQTSMYLCASRTWTIPSSGNTIYFGEGSWLTVV.